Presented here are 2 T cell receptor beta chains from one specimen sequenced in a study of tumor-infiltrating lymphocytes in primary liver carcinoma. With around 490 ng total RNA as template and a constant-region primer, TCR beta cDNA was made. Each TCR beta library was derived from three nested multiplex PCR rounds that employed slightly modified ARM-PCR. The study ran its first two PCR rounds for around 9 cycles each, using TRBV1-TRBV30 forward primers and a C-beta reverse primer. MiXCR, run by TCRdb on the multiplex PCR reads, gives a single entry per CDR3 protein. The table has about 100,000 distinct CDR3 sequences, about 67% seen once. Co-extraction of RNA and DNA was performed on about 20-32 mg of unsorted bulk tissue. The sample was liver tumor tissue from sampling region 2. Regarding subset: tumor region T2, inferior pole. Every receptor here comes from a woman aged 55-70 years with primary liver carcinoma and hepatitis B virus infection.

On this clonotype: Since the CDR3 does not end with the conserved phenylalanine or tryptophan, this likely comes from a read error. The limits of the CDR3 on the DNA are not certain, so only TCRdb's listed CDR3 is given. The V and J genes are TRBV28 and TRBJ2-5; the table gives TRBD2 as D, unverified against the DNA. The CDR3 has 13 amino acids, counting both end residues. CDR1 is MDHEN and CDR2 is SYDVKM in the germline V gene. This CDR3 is CASSGTSWETQNL.

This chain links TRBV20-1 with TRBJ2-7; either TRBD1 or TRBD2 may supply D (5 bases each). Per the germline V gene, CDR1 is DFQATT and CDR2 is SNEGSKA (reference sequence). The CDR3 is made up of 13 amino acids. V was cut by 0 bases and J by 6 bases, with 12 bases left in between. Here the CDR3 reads CSARDQGGGEQYF. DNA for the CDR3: TGCAGTGCTAGAGATCAAGGTGGGGGCGAGCAGTACTTC.